This entry lists 12 T cell receptor beta chains sequenced from one sample in a study of CD8+ T cells in alopecia areata. The treatment was: oral pan-JAK inhibitor, 5-10 mg twice daily. The sequencing template was cDNA reverse transcribed from extracted RNA. Generated by immunoSEQ multiplex PCR, the TCRdb table keeps only in-frame clones and is missing some. The data hold under 150,000 clones, with around 60% observed a single time. The sequencing used CD4+ T cells sorted from blood, collected at week 4, from a patient treated with tofacitinib. The receptors come from a human donor with alopecia areata.

This clone came up a few times. This rearrangement joins TRBV28 to TRBJ2-7, with 8 bases aligning to TRBD1. V lost 4 bases, J lost 5 bases, and 10 bases stayed unmatched. Germline V CDR1 and CDR2: MDHEN, SYDVKM. The CDR3 totals 15 residues. The CDR3 here is CASSYPGQEQDEQYF. DNA of the CDR3: TGTGCCAGCAGTTATCCGGGACAGGAGCAGGACGAGCAGTACTTC.

As DNA, the CDR3 is TGTGCCAGCAGCTTAGACCAGGGGTACACTGAAGCTTTCTTT. This encodes CASSLDQGYTEAFF. This chain connects TRBV11-2 to TRBJ1-1; the D gene is possibly TRBD1 (6 bases). CDR3 length: 14 amino acids. Between the trimmed V and J ends, which lost 0 bases and 3 bases, there was a span of 8 bases. Germline V CDR1 and CDR2: SGHAT, FQNNGV.

The chain employs TRBV6-5 and TRBJ2-7; TRBD1 matches 10 bases. Trimming took 5 bases from V and 3 from J; bases not matched to a gene: 4. Germline CDR1 and CDR2: MNHEY and SVGAGI. This CDR3 comprises 14 residues. CDR3 region: CASSTGQGIYEQYF. CDR3 bases: TGTGCCAGCAGTACGGGACAGGGGATCTACGAGCAGTACTTC.

This clone was seen a handful of times. The chain couples TRBV18 to TRBJ1-2, with 7 bases that match TRBD1. With V trimmed by 3 bases and J by 6 bases, 10 bases remained unmatched. CDR3 length: 15 residues. Per germline, CDR1 KGHSH and CDR2 LQKENI. The chain's CDR3 is CASSPARGTENGYTF. The CDR3 region has the DNA TGTGCCAGCTCACCGGCTAGGGGGACAGAGAATGGCTACACCTTC.

This clone was observed a handful of times. This chain links TRBV5-1 with TRBJ2-3, with TRBD2 matching 8 bases. Germline V lookup: CDR1 SGHRS, CDR2 YFSETQ. The CDR3 length is 14 residues. With V trimmed by 5 bases and J by 0 bases, 2 bases remained unmatched. This CDR3 reads CASRAGVSTDTQYF. The CDR3 DNA reads TGCGCCAGCAGAGCGGGGGTGAGCACAGATACGCAGTATTTT. The whole variable domain, filled in from reference TRBV5-1 and TRBJ2-3, reads KAGVTQTPRYLIKTRGQQVTLSCSPISGHRSVSWYQQTPGQGLQFLFEYFSETQRNKGNFPGRFSGRQFSNSRSEMNVSTLELGDSALYLCASRAGVSTDTQYFGPGTRLTVL.

This clone was counted between two and nine times. Other nucleotide sequences in the sample specify the same CDR3. V usage is TRBV18 and J usage is TRBJ2-5; D is unclear. Germline V gene lookup returns CDR1 KGHSH and CDR2 LQKENI. V was trimmed by 2 bases and J by 4 bases, leaving 8 bases between them. CDR3 length equals 13 residues. This CDR3 is CASSPKVPETQYF. In DNA, the CDR3 is TGTGCCAGCTCACCAAAAGTCCCAGAGACCCAGTACTTC. Complete variable domain (other parts from reference TRBV18 and TRBJ2-5): NAGVMQNPRHLVRRRGQEARLRCSPMKGHSHVYWYRQLPEEGLKFMVYLQKENIIDESGMPKERFSAEFPKEGPSILRIQQVVRGDSAAYFCASSPKVPETQYFGPGTRLLVL.

By proportion, this clone is medium-sized. J is TRBJ2-6 and V is TRBV5-1, with D possibly being TRBD2 (6 bases). V was trimmed by 6 bases and J by 2 bases, leaving 15 bases between them. The CDR3 sequence is 16 residues long. Germline V gene sequence: CDR1 SGHRS, CDR2 YFSETQ. DNA of the CDR3: TGCGCCAGCACCACTGACCTAGCGACTGGGGCCAACGTCCTGACTTTC. Its translation is CASTTDLATGANVLTF.

V and J are TRBV7-2 and TRBJ2-6; the D gene is possibly TRBD2 (6 bases). V was trimmed by 1 base and J by 0 bases, leaving 10 bases between them. The germline gives CDR1 SGHTA, CDR2 FQGNSA. The CDR3 has 17 residues. The CDR3 is CASSLGAGLSGANVLTF. The DNA of the CDR3 is TGTGCCAGCAGCTTAGGAGCGGGCCTCTCTGGGGCCAACGTCCTGACTTTC.

DNA of the CDR3: TGTGCCAGCAGCCCTACCTGGGATGAGCAGTTCTTC. This gives the protein CASSPTWDEQFF. The chain recombines TRBV7-9 with TRBJ2-1; D is unresolved. The CDR3 is 12 residues long. The V end lost 5 bases, the J end lost 8 bases, and 10 bases lay between the germline ends. Germline values: CDR1 SEHNR, CDR2 FQNEAQ (reference sequence).

The chain joins TRBV4-3 to TRBJ2-3, with D tentatively TRBD2 (5 bases). The germline V gene encodes CDR1 LGHNA and CDR2 YSLEER. The CDR3 has 14 amino acids. Deletions cut 0 bases from V and 5 bases from J, with 9 bases between. The CDR3 spells CASSQDREGDTQYF. In nucleotides, the CDR3 is TGCGCCAGCAGCCAAGATCGGGAAGGAGATACGCAGTATTTT.

This sequence joins TRBV13 and TRBJ2-5; D not resolved. This CDR3 is 12 amino acids long. Germline V lookup: CDR1 PRHDT, CDR2 FYEKMQ (reference sequence). The germline V and J ends were trimmed by 6 bases and 0 bases, with 5 bases remaining between them. The CDR3 spells CASSLYQETQYF. CDR3 nucleotides: TGTGCCAGCAGTTTATACCAAGAGACCCAGTACTTC.

The V and J genes are TRBV5-1 and TRBJ1-1, with 7 bases aligning to TRBD1. CDR1 and CDR2 (germline): SGHRS, YFSETQ. Unmatched junction bases numbered 10, after V lost 4 bases and J lost 4 bases. CDR3 size: 15 residues. CDR3 sequence reads: CASSGGQFAGTEAFF. Here the CDR3 DNA reads TGCGCCAGCAGCGGGGGACAGTTCGCGGGCACTGAAGCTTTCTTT.